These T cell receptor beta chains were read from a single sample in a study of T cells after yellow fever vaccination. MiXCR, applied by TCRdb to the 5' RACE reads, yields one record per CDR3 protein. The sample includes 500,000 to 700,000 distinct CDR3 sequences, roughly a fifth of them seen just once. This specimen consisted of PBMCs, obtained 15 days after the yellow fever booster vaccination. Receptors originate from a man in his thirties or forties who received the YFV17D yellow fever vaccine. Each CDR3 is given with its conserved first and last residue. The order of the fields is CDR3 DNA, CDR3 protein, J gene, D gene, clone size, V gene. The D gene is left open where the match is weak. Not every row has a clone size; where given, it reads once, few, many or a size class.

TGTGCCAGCAGCGCCCATGAGGTAACTAGCGGGAGTTACGAGCAGTACTTC CASSAHEVTSGSYEQYF TRBJ2-7 TRBD2 - TRBV9
TGTGCCAGCAGCTTAGTACGGGTGGATACGCAGTATTTT CASSLVRVDTQYF TRBJ2-3 - few TRBV7-2
TGTGCCAGCAGCCGCGGACTAGCGGGAGTTCCAGATACGCAGTATTTT CASSRGLAGVPDTQYF TRBJ2-3 TRBD2 - TRBV7-2
TGTGCCAGCAGCCTCCGTCGGATGGCGGATACGCAGTATTTT CASSLRRMADTQYF TRBJ2-3 - - TRBV11-2
TGTGCCAGCAGTGACCAACTTAGCGCGGCGACAGGGAGAAGGGGCACCGGGGAGCTGTTTTTT CASSDQLSAATGRRGTGELFF TRBJ2-2 TRBD1 few TRBV2
TGTGCCAGCAGCGCGGGCGGGAGTCATGAGCAGTTCTTC CASSAGGSHEQFF TRBJ2-1 TRBD2 few TRBV7-8
TGTGCCAGCAGTTTATTAGCCACCACAGCGTACGAGCAGTACTTC CASSLLATTAYEQYF TRBJ2-7 - many TRBV6-5
TGTGTCACAACAGGGGGTTATGGCTACACCTTC CVTTGGYGYTF TRBJ1-2 TRBD1 - TRBV27
TGTGCCATCAAGATAGCGGGAGGAGAGACCCAGTACTTC CAIKIAGGETQYF TRBJ2-5 TRBD2 - TRBV10-3
TGTGCCAGCAGCTTGGGCACTATGGGCTACACCTTC CASSLGTMGYTF TRBJ1-2 - - TRBV5-6
TGTGCCACCAGTGATAAAGTAGGCATCACAGATACGCAGTATTTT CATSDKVGITDTQYF TRBJ2-3 - few TRBV24-1